This T cell receptor beta chain was sequenced during a study of post-analysis software for immune sequencing data. Study observations and caveats: About 5 TRBV segments were significantly more frequent in patients than in controls. TRBV5-6, TRBV5-1 and TRBV20-1 were among these segments.

The CDR3 has 14 residues. The V gene lost 10 bases and the J gene lost 5 bases, with 15 bases spanning the gap. About this clonotype: The antigen is not known.

Unique molecular identifiers featured in each of the TCR beta cDNA libraries. TCRdb re-called the PCR reads through MiXCR, storing one row per CDR3 protein. The table includes hundreds of thousands of distinct CDR3 sequences, 25% to 30% detected once. Input material: blood. The clonotype comes from a girl aged 5-17 years with multiple sclerosis. The rearrangement joins TRBV12-3 or TRBV12-4 to TRBJ2-6; TRBD2 might be the D (5 bases). This CDR3 reads CATSGLRRANVLTF. CDR3 in DNA: TGTGCCACCAGCGGTCTCAGGAGGGCCAACGTCCTGACTTTC.